This TCR beta chain was sequenced for a study of T cell repertoires in cytomegalovirus infection. Study-wide background: Based on public TCR beta signatures, there were indications of CMV infection and of a matching HLA type. General study results and limits: The ex vivo response was dominated by HLA-C-restricted CMV-specific TCR beta clonotypes. Using cumulative public TCR beta family frequency, the authors identified those who carried CMV together with the relevant HLA.

TCRdb reprocessed the reads via MiXCR and lists one record per CDR3 protein. The sample yields some 680,000 distinct CDR3 sequences, roughly a third seen once. The germline V gene encodes CDR1 MDHEN and CDR2 SYDVKM. This CDR3 is 16 amino acids long. On this clonotype itself: Its antigen is unknown. One end of the junction varies from germline; a read error may be responsible.

This receptor was obtained from a human donor in good health (CMV status not recorded). Some clones in this sample may be carry-over from other donors' samples. The rearrangement joins TRBV28 to TRBJ1-1; 11 positions match TRBD1. Sequencing input: PBMCs. The CDR3 DNA follows: TGTGCCAGCAGTTTCCCGGGACAGGGGGGGAACACTGAAGATTTCTTT. It yields the protein CASSFPGQGGNTEDFF.